This is a list of T cell receptor beta chains from one sample in a study of OX40 agonist ivuxolimab in advanced cancers. The table came from immunoSEQ multiplex PCR; TCRdb's copy has only in-frame clones and leaves some out. Here the sample spans tens of thousands of clones, roughly 84% being singletons. The sequencing used CD4+ or CD8+ T cells sorted from blood, collected in a trial of the OX40 agonist ivuxolimab. The receptors originated from an adult with an advanced solid tumor such as melanoma, head and neck, liver or kidney cancer. The conserved cysteine and the conserved F or W are not part of the CDR3 here. Clone size is stated in some rows and not others, as once, few, many or a class when expanded.

V gene,CDR3 length,J gene,clone size,CDR3 protein
TRBV5-5,12,TRBJ1-6,.,ASSLTGLDSPLH
TRBV5-6,14,TRBJ2-2,.,ASSGPGTGRGGELF
TRBV19,13,TRBJ2-2,.,ASSTGTSRLGELF
TRBV15,14,TRBJ1-2,.,ATSRGTRGLANGYT
TRBV5-4,14,TRBJ2-1,.,ASSLAGVAGGYEQF
TRBV30,12,TRBJ1-1,.,AWSTGGQNTEAF
TRBV14,14,TRBJ2-7,.,ASSQSGRDFPYEQY
TRBV7-6,12,TRBJ1-5,.,ASSLEVERQPQH
TRBV27,13,TRBJ1-3,.,ASSPQGALGNTIY
TRBV30,11,TRBJ1-4,.,AWSRDPSEKLF
TRBV7-7,18,TRBJ2-4,once,ASSLVPGTGPALAKNIQY
TRBV5-1,12,TRBJ2-5,.,ASSLGRGQETQY
TRBV20-1,9,TRBJ2-1,.,SARRGNEQF
TRBV5-1,12,TRBJ2-7,once,ASSLRQASYEQY
TRBV5-1,12,TRBJ1-2,few,ASSLDRGASGYT
TRBV2,11,TRBJ2-7,.,ASGGTDSYEQY
TRBV7-2,13,TRBJ2-5,.,ASSLDGGAGETQY
TRBV7-9,16,TRBJ2-6,once,ASSSLAVHDSGANVLT
TRBV18,17,TRBJ2-1,.,ASSRSSGLAGGDHNEQF
TRBV7-2,10,TRBJ2-5,.,ASSLVQETQY
TRBV18,14,TRBJ1-4,.,ASSPGMTGGNEKLF
TRBV29-1,10,TRBJ2-3,.,SVEEGRDTQY
TRBV27,11,TRBJ1-2,.,ASSWGQGYGYT
TRBV2,13,TRBJ1-3,.,ASSDPWDSRNTIY
TRBV6-5,12,TRBJ2-1,.,ASSDRTGGNEQF
TRBV5-8,13,TRBJ2-1,.,ASSSGLAGYYEQF
TRBV7-9,13,TRBJ2-7,.,ASSQRTHLFDEQY
TRBV30,11,TRBJ1-1,few,AWSKWQGTEAF
TRBV20-1,9,TRBJ2-7,.,SGGEGYEQY
TRBV11-1,11,TRBJ1-1,.,ASSYRDYTEAF
TRBV5-1,14,TRBJ1-4,.,ASSLDTGQDYEKLF
TRBV6-1,12,TRBJ1-1,.,ASSEGVTNTEAF
TRBV13,10,TRBJ1-3,.,ASSLQGETIY
TRBV11-2,13,TRBJ1-2,.,ASSPPQGAGYGYT
TRBV4-3,13,TRBJ1-2,.,ASSQEYGREGGYT
TRBV7-6,13,TRBJ2-2,.,ASSSSSGGAGELF
TRBV19,12,TRBJ2-7,.,ASSRGDTLNEQY
TRBV5-4,13,TRBJ1-2,.,ASSLSGTGGSGYT
TRBV5-1,10,TRBJ2-1,.,ASSLVTNEQF
TRBV6-4,15,TRBJ2-2,.,ASSRTSGGSNTGELF
TRBV5-6,14,TRBJ2-7,once,ASSLERGVRTYEQY
TRBV30,12,TRBJ1-2,once,ASLHVTGNYGYT
TRBV7-2,11,TRBJ1-5,few,ASSLSVSQPQH
TRBV27,13,TRBJ1-5,.,ASSFLTGGNQPQH
TRBV4-3,14,TRBJ1-5,.,ASSQEWGNSNQPQH
TRBV5-5,12,TRBJ2-5,.,ASSSGTVWETQY
TRBV5-1,16,TRBJ2-7,.,ASSPGLAGGPLSYEQY
TRBV2,14,TRBJ2-7,.,ASSEDHTGTGGEQY
TRBV4-3,15,TRBJ1-6,few,ASSQSATTGRYSPLH
TRBV14,12,TRBJ2-1,.,ASSRWGGFNEQF